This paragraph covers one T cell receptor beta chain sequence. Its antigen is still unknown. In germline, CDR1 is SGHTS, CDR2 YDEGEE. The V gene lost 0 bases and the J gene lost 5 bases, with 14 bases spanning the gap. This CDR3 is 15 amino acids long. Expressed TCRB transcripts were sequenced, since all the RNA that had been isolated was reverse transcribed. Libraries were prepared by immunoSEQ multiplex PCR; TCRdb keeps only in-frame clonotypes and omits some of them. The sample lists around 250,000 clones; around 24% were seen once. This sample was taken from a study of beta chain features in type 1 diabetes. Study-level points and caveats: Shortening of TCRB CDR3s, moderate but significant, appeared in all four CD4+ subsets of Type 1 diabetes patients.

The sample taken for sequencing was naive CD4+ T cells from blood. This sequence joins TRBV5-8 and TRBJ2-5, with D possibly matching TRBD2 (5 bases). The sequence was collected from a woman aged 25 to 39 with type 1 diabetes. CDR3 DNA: TGTGCCAGCAGCTTGGGGACTGCCCCGGAGGAGACCCAGTACTTC. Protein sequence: CASSLGTAPEETQYF.